A single sample is the source of the 9 T cell receptor beta chains below, sequenced in a study of regulatory T cells in long-lasting Graves disease. Both iRepertoire HTBI primers and Arm-PCR of CDR3 regions were used to build the TCR beta libraries. TCRdb used MiXCR to reprocess the multiplex PCR reads, holding one entry per CDR3 protein. Of hundreds of thousands of distinct CDR3 sequences listed, 30% are singletons. Sample time point: persistent/refractory GD, antithyroid drugs over 5 years with positive TRAb. TCR sequences were obtained from RNA taken from PBMCs. Sequenced material: peripheral blood mononuclear cells (PBMCs), taken when the disease was refractory, from a patient treated with antithyroid drugs. These receptors came from a female donor with Graves disease.

This sequence joins TRBV5-1 and TRBJ1-1; 7 bases are a match to TRBD1. The germline CDR1 and CDR2 sequences are SGHRS and YFSETQ. J lost 1 base, V lost 0 bases, and 3 bases had no gene match. This CDR3 spans 15 amino acids. The CDR3 DNA follows: TGCGCCAGCAGCTTGGTGCGGACAGGGAACACTGAAGCTTTCTTT. It translates to CASSLVRTGNTEAFF. Full variable domain (remainder filled in from reference TRBV5-1 and TRBJ1-1): KAGVTQTPRYLIKTRGQQVTLSCSPISGHRSVSWYQQTPGQGLQFLFEYFSETQRNKGNFPGRFSGRQFSNSRSEMNVSTLELGDSALYLCASSLVRTGNTEAFFGQGTRLTVV.

The table lists this clonotype with a few counts. The chain has TRBV5-1 and TRBJ2-2, with unresolved D. V was shortened by 5 bases and J by 8 bases, with 16 bases between the two germline ends. From germline, CDR1 is SGHRS and CDR2 YFSETQ. This CDR3 has 14 residues. CDR3 protein: CASRLAMAGGELFF. CDR3 in DNA: TGCGCCAGCAGGCTCGCGATGGCCGGGGGGGAGCTGTTTTTT.

This chain uses TRBV10-2 with TRBJ2-7; D remains ambiguous. Germline assignment: CDR1 WSHSY and CDR2 SAAADI. Trimming shortened V by 3 bases and J by 6 bases, and 9 bases separated the two germline ends. CDR3 length: 12 amino acids. The CDR3 DNA follows: TGCGCCAGCAGTGATAAGGGCCCCGAGCAGTACTTC. Its protein is CASSDKGPEQYF.

The rearrangement uses TRBV10-3 and TRBJ1-5; D ambiguous. The germline V gene has CDR1 ENHRY and CDR2 SYGVKD. The V end lost 0 bases, the J end lost 6 bases, and 9 bases lay between the germline ends. The CDR3 length is 14 residues. The CDR3 reads CAISESPGGQPQHF. For the CDR3, the DNA is TGTGCCATCAGTGAGTCCCCAGGAGGTCAGCCCCAGCATTTT.

In its sample, this clonotype was seen a few times. This chain uses TRBV14 with TRBJ2-6; TRBD2 matches 9 bases. This CDR3 comprises 18 residues. Losses at the gene ends were 0 bases for V and 0 bases for J; bases not matched to a gene: 3. Germline CDR1 SGHDN, CDR2 FVKESK. CDR3 amino acids: CASSQEVAGASGANVLTF. The CDR3 bases are TGTGCCAGCAGCCAAGAGGTAGCGGGAGCCTCTGGGGCCAACGTCCTGACTTTC.

This clonotype has a handful of counts. The chain joins TRBV6-1 to TRBJ2-7; TRBD2 matches 10 bases. This CDR3 is built from 18 residues. The germline V gene has CDR1 MNHNS and CDR2 SASEGT. The trim removed 5 bases at V and 1 base at J, leaving 14 bases unmatched. CDR3 coding DNA: TGTGCCAGCAGTCCCCGTGTGCTAGCGGGAGCTTTTTCCTACGAGCAGTACTTC. Protein sequence: CASSPRVLAGAFSYEQYF.

The genes are TRBV6-1 and TRBJ1-3; D not resolved. Trimming removed 5 bases at V and 0 bases at J, with 11 bases between. CDR1 and CDR2 from the germline V gene are MNHNS and SASEGT. This CDR3 is 15 amino acids long. CDR3: CASSRDSPSGNTIYF. The DNA for the CDR3 is TGTGCCAGCAGTAGGGATTCCCCCTCTGGAAACACCATATATTTT.

This clonotype was seen at least ten times. This chain connects TRBV19 to TRBJ1-5; D gene unclear. Between the trimmed V and J ends, which lost 1 base and 10 bases, there was a span of 14 bases. CDR3 size: 14 residues. The V gene's germline CDR1 is LNHDA and CDR2 SQIVND (reference sequence). The CDR3 nucleotides are TGTGCCAGTAGTATAGGCCAGGCCTCAATCCCCCAGCATTTT. This encodes CASSIGQASIPQHF.

About this clonotype itself: The junction does not match germline at one end; this may be a read error. The chain joins TRBV5-8 to TRBJ2-2; TRBD1 or TRBD2 may be the D gene (5 bases each). The CDR3 extends over 18 amino acids. Germline CDR1 reads SGHTS; CDR2 reads YDEGEE. CDR3 sequence reads: CASGNRGLLPLNTGELLF. DNA of the CDR3: TGTGCCAGCGGAAACCGGGGCCTCCTACCTTTAAACACCGGGGAGCTGCTTTTT.